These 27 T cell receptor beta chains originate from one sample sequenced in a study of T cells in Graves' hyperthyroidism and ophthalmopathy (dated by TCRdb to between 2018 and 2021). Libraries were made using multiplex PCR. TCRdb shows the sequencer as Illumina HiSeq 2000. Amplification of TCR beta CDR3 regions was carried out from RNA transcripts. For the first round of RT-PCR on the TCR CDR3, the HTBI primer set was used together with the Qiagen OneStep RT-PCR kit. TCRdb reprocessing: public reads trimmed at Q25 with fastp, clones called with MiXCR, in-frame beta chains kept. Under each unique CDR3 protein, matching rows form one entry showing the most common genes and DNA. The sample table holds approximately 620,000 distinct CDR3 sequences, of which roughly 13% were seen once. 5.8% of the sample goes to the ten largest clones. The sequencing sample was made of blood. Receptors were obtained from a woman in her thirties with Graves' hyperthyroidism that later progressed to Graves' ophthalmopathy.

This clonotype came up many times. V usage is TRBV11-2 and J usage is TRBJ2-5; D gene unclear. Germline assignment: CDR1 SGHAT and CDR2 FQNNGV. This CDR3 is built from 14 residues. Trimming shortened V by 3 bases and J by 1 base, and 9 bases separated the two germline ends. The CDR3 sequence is CASSFPATQETQYF. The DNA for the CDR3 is TGTGCCAGCAGCTTCCCCGCAACCCAAGAGACCCAGTACTTC.

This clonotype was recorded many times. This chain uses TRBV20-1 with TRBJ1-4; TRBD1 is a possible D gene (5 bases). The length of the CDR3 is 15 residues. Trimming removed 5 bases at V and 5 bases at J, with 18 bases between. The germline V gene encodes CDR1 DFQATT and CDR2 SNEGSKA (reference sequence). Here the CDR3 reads CSASPGRWENEKLFF. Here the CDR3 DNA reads TGCAGTGCTTCACCGGGACGGTGGGAGAATGAAAAACTGTTTTTT.

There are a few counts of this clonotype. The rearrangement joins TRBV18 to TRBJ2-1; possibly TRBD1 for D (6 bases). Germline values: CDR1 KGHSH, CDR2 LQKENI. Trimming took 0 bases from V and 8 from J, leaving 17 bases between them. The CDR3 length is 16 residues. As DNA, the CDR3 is TGTGCCAGCTCACCACCCGCGGGCCCGCCAGGGGATGAGCAGTTCTTC. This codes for CASSPPAGPPGDEQFF. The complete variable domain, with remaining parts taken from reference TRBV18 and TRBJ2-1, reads NAGVMQNPRHLVRRRGQEARLRCSPMKGHSHVYWYRQLPEEGLKFMVYLQKENIIDESGMPKERFSAEFPKEGPSILRIQQVVRGDSAAYFCASSPPAGPPGDEQFFGPGTRLTVL.

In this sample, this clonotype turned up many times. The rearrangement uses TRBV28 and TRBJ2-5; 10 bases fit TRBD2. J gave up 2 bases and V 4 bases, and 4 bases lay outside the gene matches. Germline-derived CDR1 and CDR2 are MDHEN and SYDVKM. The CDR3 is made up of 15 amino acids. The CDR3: CASSSLAGEQETQYF. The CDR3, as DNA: TGTGCCAGCAGTTCGCTAGCGGGAGAGCAAGAGACCCAGTACTTC.

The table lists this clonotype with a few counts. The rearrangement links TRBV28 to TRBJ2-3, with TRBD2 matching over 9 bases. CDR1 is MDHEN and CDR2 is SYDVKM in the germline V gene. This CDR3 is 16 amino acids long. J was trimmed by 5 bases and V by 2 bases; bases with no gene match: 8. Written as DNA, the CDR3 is TGTGCCAGCAGTTTAGCGGGAGGGCCGGGGAGAGATACGCAGTATTTT. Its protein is CASSLAGGPGRDTQYF.

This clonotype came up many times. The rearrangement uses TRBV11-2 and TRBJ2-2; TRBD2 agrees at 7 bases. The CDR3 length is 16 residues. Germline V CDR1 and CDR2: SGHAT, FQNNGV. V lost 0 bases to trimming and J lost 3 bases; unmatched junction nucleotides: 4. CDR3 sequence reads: CASSLEPSGYTGELFF. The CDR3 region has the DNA TGTGCCAGCAGCTTAGAACCTAGCGGCTACACCGGGGAGCTGTTTTTT.

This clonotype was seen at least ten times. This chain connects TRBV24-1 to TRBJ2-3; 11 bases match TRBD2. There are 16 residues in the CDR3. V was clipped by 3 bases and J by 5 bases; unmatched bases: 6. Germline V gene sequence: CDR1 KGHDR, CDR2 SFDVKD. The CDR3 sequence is CATSDAQLAGVDTQYF. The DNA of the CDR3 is TGTGCCACCAGTGATGCTCAACTAGCGGGAGTAGATACGCAGTATTTT.

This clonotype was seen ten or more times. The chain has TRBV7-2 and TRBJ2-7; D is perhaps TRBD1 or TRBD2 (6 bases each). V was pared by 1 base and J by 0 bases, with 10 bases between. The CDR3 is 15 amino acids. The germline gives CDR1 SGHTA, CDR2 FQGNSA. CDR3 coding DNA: TGTGCCAGCAGCTTAGTTGCGGGACACTCCTACGAGCAGTACTTC. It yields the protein CASSLVAGHSYEQYF.

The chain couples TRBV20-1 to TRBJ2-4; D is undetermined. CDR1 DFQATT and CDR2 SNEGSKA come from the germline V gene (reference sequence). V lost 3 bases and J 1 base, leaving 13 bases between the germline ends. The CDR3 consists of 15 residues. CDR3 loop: CSASKVDAAKNIQYF. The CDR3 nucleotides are TGCAGTGCTAGTAAGGTCGACGCGGCCAAAAACATTCAGTACTTC.

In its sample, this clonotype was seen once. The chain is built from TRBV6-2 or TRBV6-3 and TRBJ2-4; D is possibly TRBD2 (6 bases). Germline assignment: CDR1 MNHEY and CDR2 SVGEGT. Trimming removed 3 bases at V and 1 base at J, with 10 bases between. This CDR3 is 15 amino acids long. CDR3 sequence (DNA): TGTGCCAGCAGTTATTGGGGGGACGCCAAAAACATTCAGTACTTC. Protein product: CASSYWGDAKNIQYF.

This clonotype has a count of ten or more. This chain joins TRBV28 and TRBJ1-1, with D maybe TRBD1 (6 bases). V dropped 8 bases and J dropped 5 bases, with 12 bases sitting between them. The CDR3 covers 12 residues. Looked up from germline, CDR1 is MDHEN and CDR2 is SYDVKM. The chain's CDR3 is CASLRGRTEAFF. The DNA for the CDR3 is TGTGCCAGCCTACGGGGGCGAACTGAAGCTTTCTTT.

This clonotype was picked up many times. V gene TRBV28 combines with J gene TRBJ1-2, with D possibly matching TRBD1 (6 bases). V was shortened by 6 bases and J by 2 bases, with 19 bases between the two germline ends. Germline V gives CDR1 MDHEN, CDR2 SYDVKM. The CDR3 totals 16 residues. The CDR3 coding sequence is TGTGCCAGCAGCACCCCCACCCTCACAGGGAACTATGGCTACACCTTC. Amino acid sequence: CASSTPTLTGNYGYTF.

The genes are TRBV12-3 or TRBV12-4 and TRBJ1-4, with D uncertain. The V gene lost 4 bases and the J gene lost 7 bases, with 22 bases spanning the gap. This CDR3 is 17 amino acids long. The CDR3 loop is CASSSLAKVLKIEKLFF. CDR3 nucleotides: TGTGCCAGCAGTTCTTTAGCGAAAGTGTTGAAGATTGAAAAACTGTTTTTT.

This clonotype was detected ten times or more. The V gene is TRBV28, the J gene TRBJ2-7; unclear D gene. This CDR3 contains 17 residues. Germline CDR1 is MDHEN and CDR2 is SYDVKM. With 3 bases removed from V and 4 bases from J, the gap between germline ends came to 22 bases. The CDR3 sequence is CASSLGTDGTLLYEQYF. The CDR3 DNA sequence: TGTGCCAGCAGTTTGGGCACTGACGGAACGCTGCTTTACGAGCAGTACTTC. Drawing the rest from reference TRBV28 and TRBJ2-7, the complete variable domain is DVKVTQSSRYLVKRTGEKVFLECVQDMDHENMFWYRQDPGLGLRLIYFSYDVKMKEKGDIPEGYSVSREKKERFSLILESASTNQTSMYLCASSLGTDGTLLYEQYFGPGTRLTVT.

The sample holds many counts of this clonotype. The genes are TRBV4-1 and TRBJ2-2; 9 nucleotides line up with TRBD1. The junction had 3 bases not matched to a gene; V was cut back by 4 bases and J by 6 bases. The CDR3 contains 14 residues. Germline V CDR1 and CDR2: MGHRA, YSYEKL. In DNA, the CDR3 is TGCGCCAGCAGCCGGGACAGGGTGCCCGGGGAGCTGTTTTTT. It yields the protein CASSRDRVPGELFF.

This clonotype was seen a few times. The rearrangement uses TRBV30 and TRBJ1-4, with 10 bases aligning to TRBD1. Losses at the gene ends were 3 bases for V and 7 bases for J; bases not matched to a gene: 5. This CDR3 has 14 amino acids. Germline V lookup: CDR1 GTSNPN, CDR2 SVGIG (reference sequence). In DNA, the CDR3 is TGTGCCTGGAGGAGACAGGGGGCAGGTGAAAAACTGTTTTTT. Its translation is CAWRRQGAGEKLFF.

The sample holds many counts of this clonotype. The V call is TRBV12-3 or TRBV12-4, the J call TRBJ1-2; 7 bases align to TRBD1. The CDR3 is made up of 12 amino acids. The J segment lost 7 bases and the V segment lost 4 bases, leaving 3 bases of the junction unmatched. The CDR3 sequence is CASSSDRVGYTF. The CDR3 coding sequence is TGTGCCAGCAGTTCCGACAGGGTTGGCTACACCTTC.

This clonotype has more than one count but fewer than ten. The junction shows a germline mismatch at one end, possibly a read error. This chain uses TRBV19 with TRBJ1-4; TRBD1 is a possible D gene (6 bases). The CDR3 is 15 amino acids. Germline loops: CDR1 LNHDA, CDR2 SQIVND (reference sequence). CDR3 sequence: CASRAQGLVNEKLFF. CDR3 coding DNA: TGTGCCAGCAGAGCCCAGGGGTTAGTTAATGAGAAACTGTTTTTT.

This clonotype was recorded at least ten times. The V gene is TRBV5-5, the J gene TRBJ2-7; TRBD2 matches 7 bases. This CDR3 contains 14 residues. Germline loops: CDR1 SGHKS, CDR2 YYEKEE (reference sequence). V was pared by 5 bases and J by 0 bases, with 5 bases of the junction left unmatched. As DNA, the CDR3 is TGTGCCAGCAGTAACGGGAGGTCCTCCTACGAGCAGTACTTC. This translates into CASSNGRSSYEQYF.

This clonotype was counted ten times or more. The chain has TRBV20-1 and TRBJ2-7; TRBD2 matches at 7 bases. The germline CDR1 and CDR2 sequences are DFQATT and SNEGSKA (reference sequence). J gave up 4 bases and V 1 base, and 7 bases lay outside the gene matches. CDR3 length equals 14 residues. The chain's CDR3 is CSARVSSGTYEQYF. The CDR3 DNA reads TGCAGTGCTAGAGTATCTAGCGGCACTTACGAGCAGTACTTC.

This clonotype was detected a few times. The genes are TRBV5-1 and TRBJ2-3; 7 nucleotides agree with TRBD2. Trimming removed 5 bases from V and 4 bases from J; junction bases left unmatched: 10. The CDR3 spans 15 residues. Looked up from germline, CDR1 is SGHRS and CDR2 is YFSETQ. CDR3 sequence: CASRGAGVGADTQYF. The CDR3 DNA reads TGCGCCAGCAGGGGTGCGGGAGTAGGTGCAGATACGCAGTATTTT.

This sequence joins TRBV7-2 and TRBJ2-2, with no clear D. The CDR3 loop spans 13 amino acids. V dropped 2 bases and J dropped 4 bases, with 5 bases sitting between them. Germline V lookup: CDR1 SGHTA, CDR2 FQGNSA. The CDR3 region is CASSLITTGELFF. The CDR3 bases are TGTGCCAGCAGCTTAATTACCACCGGGGAGCTGTTTTTT.

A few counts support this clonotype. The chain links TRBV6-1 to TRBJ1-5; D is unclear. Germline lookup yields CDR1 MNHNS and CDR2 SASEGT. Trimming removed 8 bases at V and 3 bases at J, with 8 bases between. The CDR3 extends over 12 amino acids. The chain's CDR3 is CASGRLNQPQHF. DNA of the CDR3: TGTGCCAGCGGACGGCTCAATCAGCCCCAGCATTTT.

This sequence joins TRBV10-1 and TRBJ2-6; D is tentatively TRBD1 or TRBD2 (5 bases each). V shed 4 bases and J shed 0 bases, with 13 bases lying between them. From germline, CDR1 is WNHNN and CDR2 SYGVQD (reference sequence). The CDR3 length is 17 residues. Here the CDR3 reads CASSGGAANSGANVLTF. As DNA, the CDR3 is TGCGCCAGCAGTGGAGGGGCAGCTAACTCTGGGGCCAACGTCCTGACTTTC.

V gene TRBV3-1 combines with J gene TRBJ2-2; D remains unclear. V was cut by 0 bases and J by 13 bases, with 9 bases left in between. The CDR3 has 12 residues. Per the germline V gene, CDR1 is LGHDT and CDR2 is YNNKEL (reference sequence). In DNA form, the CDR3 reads TGTGCCAGCAGCCAAGAGGGGTTCCGGCTGTTTTTT. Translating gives CASSQEGFRLFF.

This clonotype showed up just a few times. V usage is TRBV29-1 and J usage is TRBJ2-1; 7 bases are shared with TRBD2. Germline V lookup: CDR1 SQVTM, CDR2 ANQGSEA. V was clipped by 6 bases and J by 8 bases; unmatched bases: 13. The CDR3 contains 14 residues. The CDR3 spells CSVGYLSGIYEQFF. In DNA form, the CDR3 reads TGCAGCGTCGGATATCTAAGCGGGATCTATGAGCAGTTCTTC.

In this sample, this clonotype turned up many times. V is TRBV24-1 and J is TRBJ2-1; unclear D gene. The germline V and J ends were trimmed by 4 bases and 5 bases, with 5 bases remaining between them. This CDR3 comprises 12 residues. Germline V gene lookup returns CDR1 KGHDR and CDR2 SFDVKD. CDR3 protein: CATSEVDNEQFF. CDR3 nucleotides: TGTGCCACCAGTGAAGTAGACAATGAGCAGTTCTTC.